The next 18 T cell receptor beta chains were all read from a single sample in a study of cytomegalovirus exposure and HLA in healthy donors. Assay used: immunoSEQ multiplex PCR; TCRdb lists only in-frame clones, some missing. The data hold 250,000 to 400,000 clones, with around 90% observed a single time. The sample consisted of PBMCs. The origin of the receptors is a man aged 30-40 years in good health and CMV-seronegative.

J is TRBJ1-1 and V is TRBV5-6; no firm D call. The germline CDR1 and CDR2 sequences are SGHDT and YYEEEE. Trimming took off 4 bases at V and 4 bases at J, with 17 bases between the two ends. CDR3 length: 15 residues. CDR3 amino acids: CASSPRQSGFTEAFF. CDR3 coding DNA: TGTGCCAGCAGCCCCCGGCAATCGGGGTTCACTGAAGCTTTCTTT.

The gene calls are TRBV2 and TRBJ2-5, with D maybe TRBD2 (5 bases). The CDR3 sequence is 15 residues long. V lost 1 base and J 5 bases, leaving 14 bases between the germline ends. Germline-derived CDR1 and CDR2 are SNHLY and FYNNEI. CDR3 in amino acids: CASSEERERGETQYF. CDR3 DNA: TGTGCCAGCAGTGAAGAGAGGGAGCGAGGGGAGACCCAGTACTTC.

The chain joins TRBV6-1 to TRBJ1-5, with D uncertain. The CDR3 has 13 amino acids. The V and J ends lost 10 bases and 2 bases respectively, with 12 bases between them. The germline gives CDR1 MNHNS, CDR2 SASEGT. CDR3 loop: CATNQRGNQPQHF. In DNA, the CDR3 is TGTGCCACCAACCAGAGGGGCAATCAGCCCCAGCATTTT.

V is TRBV5-6 and J is TRBJ1-3; D remains ambiguous. CDR3 length equals 13 residues. Germline CDR1 SGHDT, CDR2 YYEEEE. The ends were cut back, 3 bases at V and 6 bases at J, with 10 bases in the middle. The CDR3 loop reads CASSSRGQNTIYF. CDR3 in DNA: TGTGCCAGCAGCTCACGAGGGCAAAACACCATATATTTT.

The V gene is TRBV30, the J gene TRBJ2-1; 7 nucleotides line up with TRBD1. The germline CDR1 and CDR2 sequences are GTSNPN and SVGIG (reference sequence). This CDR3 is 14 amino acids long. V was pared by 3 bases and J by 2 bases, with 4 bases of the junction left unmatched. The CDR3 DNA follows: TGTGCCTGGAGAGGGGGACAGACCTACAATGAGCAGTTCTTC. Its protein is CAWRGGQTYNEQFF.

V usage is TRBV6-4 and J usage is TRBJ2-7; 8 bases agree with TRBD2. CDR3 size: 13 residues. J gave up 6 bases and V 9 bases, and 10 bases lay outside the gene matches. From germline, CDR1 is MRHNA and CDR2 SNTAGT. The CDR3 DNA reads TGTGCCAGTCCTCATAGCGGGGTGACCGAGCAGTACTTC. Its translation is CASPHSGVTEQYF.

The chain employs TRBV11-3 and TRBJ2-7; 7 bases map to TRBD2. The V and J ends lost 5 bases and 6 bases, in that order; junction bases with no gene match: 4. Germline CDR1 SGHNT, CDR2 YENEEA. The CDR3 spans 12 residues. CDR3 region: CASSGEGFEQYF. CDR3 DNA: TGTGCCAGCAGCGGGGAGGGTTTCGAGCAGTACTTC.

The chain joins TRBV5-6 to TRBJ2-4, with D perhaps matching TRBD2 (6 bases). Trimming shortened V by 4 bases and J by 1 base, and 18 bases separated the two germline ends. The CDR3 loop spans 17 amino acids. Germline V gives CDR1 SGHDT, CDR2 YYEEEE. The CDR3 here is CASSPVGGLGAKNIQYF. The CDR3 region has the DNA TGTGCCAGCAGCCCGGTCGGGGGTTTGGGGGCCAAAAACATTCAGTACTTC.

The chain combines TRBV7-8 with TRBJ1-2, with 8 positions matching TRBD1. The CDR3 runs 15 residues. The germline V gene has CDR1 SGHVS and CDR2 FQNEAQ. After removal of 1 base from V and 8 bases from J, the junction contained 9 bases not matched to a gene. CDR3 DNA: TGTGCCAGCAGCTTAGTGGGAACAGGGGGACAGGGCTACACCTTC. This encodes CASSLVGTGGQGYTF.

The rearrangement joins TRBV2 to TRBJ2-7, with a weak D call TRBD2 (6 bases). CDR3 size: 14 residues. With 5 bases removed from V and 3 bases from J, the gap between germline ends came to 14 bases. The germline V gene has CDR1 SNHLY and CDR2 FYNNEI. The CDR3 DNA reads TGTGCCAGCAGTTTAATAGGGAGGCTCTACGAGCAGTACTTC. Translation: CASSLIGRLYEQYF.

V usage is TRBV5-1 and J usage is TRBJ1-1; TRBD1 agrees at 8 bases. Germline V gene data show CDR1 as SGHRS and CDR2 as YFSETQ. Trimming at V came to 1 base and at J to 2 bases, leaving 10 bases not matched to a gene. CDR3 size: 17 residues. The CDR3 protein is CASSLKARGLKNTEAFF. CDR3 nucleotides: TGCGCCAGCAGCTTGAAGGCCAGGGGGCTAAAAAACACTGAAGCTTTCTTT.

This clone was counted a few times. CDR3 DNA: TGTGCCACCAGCAGAGATGGCACAGGCTACGAGCAGTACTTC. This codes for CATSRDGTGYEQYF. The chain is built from TRBV15 and TRBJ2-7, with D possibly TRBD1 on 5 matching bases. V was shortened by 0 bases and J by 3 bases, with 9 bases between the two germline ends. The length of the CDR3 is 14 residues. Per the germline V gene, CDR1 is LNHNV and CDR2 is YYDKDF (reference sequence).

The chain couples TRBV6-1 to TRBJ2-3; possibly TRBD2 for D (5 bases). Germline-derived CDR1 and CDR2 are MNHNS and SASEGT. V was pared by 3 bases and J by 5 bases, with 9 bases between. The CDR3 totals 13 residues. The CDR3 bases are TGTGCCAGCAGTGATAGAGGGATAGATACGCAGTATTTT. It yields the protein CASSDRGIDTQYF.

The chain uses TRBV5-4 and TRBJ1-1, with D perhaps TRBD1 (6 bases). The CDR3 loop spans 16 amino acids. Germline V gene sequence: CDR1 SGHNT, CDR2 YYREEE (reference sequence). Trimming stripped 4 bases from V and 1 base from J, with 17 bases between. The CDR3 bases are TGTGCCAGCAGCCCCGGGGGGACAAGTAAGAACACTGAAGCTTTCTTT. It is translated as CASSPGGTSKNTEAFF.

This chain uses TRBV9 with TRBJ1-6; D remains unclear. The germline CDR1 and CDR2 sequences are SGDLS and YYNGEE. The length of the CDR3 is 14 residues. Between the trimmed V and J ends, which lost 1 base and 2 bases, there was a span of 4 bases. The CDR3 DNA sequence: TGTGCCAGCAGCGTAAGCACCTATAATTCACCCCTCCACTTT. Translating gives CASSVSTYNSPLHF.

This chain joins TRBV6-4 and TRBJ2-1; D is uncertain. The ends were cut back, 9 bases at V and 1 base at J, with 10 bases in the middle. Germline V gene data show CDR1 as MRHNA and CDR2 as SNTAGT. There are 13 residues in the CDR3. CDR3 in amino acids: CASTTDSYNEQFF. The CDR3 coding sequence is TGTGCCAGTACTACGGATTCCTACAATGAGCAGTTCTTC.

V is TRBV7-9 and J is TRBJ1-4; 7 bases map to TRBD1. The germline gives CDR1 SEHNR, CDR2 FQNEAQ (reference sequence). Germline trimming cut 5 bases from V and 8 bases from J; bases unmatched to any gene: 8. This CDR3 comprises 14 residues. In DNA form, the CDR3 reads TGTGCCAGCAGCGACAGACAGGGTAGAGAAAAACTGTTTTTT. Its translation is CASSDRQGREKLFF.

CDR3 sequence: CASSAPGEAYEQYF. The CDR3 nucleotides are TGTGCCAGCAGCGCTCCGGGGGAAGCCTACGAGCAGTACTTC. V is TRBV7-9 and J is TRBJ2-7; possible D gene TRBD2, 6 bases. The germline V gene has CDR1 SEHNR and CDR2 FQNEAQ (reference sequence). There are 14 residues in the CDR3. V was trimmed by 5 bases and J by 2 bases, leaving 13 bases between them.